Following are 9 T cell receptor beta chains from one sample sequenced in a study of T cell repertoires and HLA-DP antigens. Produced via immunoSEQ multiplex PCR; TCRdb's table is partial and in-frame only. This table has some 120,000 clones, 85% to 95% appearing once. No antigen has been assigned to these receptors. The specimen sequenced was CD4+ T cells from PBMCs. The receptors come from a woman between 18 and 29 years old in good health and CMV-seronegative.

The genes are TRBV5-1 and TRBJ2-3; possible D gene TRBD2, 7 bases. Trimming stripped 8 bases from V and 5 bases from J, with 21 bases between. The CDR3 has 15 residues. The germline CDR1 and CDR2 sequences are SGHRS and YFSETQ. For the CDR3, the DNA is TGCGCCAGTACCATCTGGAGGGGGGGCCAAGATACGCAGTATTTT. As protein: CASTIWRGGQDTQYF.

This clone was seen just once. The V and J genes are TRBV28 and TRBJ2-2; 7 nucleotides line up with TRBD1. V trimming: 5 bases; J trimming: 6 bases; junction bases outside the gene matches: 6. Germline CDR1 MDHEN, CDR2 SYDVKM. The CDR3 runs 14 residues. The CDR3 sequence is CASSPTGTAGELFF. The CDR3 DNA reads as TGTGCCAGCAGTCCGACAGGGACGGCCGGGGAGCTGTTTTTT.

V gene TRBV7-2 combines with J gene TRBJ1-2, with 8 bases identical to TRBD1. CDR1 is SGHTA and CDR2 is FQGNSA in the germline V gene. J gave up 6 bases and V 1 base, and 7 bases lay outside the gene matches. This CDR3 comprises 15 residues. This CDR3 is CASSLVLTGGNGYTF. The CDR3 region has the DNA TGTGCCAGCAGCTTAGTCCTTACAGGGGGAAATGGCTACACCTTC.

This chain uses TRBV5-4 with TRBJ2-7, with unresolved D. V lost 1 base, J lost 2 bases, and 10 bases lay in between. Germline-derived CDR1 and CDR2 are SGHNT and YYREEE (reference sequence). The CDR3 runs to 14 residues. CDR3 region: CASSLFGSAYEQYF. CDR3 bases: TGTGCCAGCAGCTTGTTCGGATCCGCCTACGAGCAGTACTTC.

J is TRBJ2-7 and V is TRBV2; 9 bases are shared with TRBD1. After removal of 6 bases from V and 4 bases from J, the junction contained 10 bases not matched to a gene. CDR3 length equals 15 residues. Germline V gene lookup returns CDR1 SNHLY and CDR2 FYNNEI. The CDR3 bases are TGTGCCAGCAGCCCCGGGACAGGGAGAGGGTACGAGCAGTACTTC. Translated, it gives CASSPGTGRGYEQYF.

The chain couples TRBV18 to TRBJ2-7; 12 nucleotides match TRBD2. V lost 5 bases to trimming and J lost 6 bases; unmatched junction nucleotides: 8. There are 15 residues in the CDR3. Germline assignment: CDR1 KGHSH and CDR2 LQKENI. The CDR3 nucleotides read TGTGCCAGCTCAGGCCGACTAGCGGGAGAGGGCGAGCAGTACTTC. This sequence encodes CASSGRLAGEGEQYF.

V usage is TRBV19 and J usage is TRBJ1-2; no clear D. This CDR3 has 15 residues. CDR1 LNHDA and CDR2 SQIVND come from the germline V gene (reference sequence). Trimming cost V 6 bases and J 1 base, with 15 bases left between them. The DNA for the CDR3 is TGTGCCAGTAGCCGCAGTGGTCCGGGTAACTATGGCTACACCTTC. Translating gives CASSRSGPGNYGYTF.

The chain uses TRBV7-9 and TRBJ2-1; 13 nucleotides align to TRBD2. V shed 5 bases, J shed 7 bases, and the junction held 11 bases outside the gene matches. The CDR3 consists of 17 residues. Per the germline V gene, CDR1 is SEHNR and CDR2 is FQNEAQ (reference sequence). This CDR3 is CASSHTGGLAGVNEQFF. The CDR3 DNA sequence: TGTGCCAGCAGCCACACAGGAGGACTAGCGGGAGTAAATGAGCAGTTCTTC.

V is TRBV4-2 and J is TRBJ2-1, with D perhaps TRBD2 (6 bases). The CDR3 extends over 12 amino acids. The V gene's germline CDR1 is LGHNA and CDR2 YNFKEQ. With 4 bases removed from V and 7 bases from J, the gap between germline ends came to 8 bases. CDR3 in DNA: TGTGCCAGCAGCCGGGCGGGAAATGAGCAGTTCTTC. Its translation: CASSRAGNEQFF.